The rows below give T cell receptor beta chains drawn from one sample of a study of blood T cell repertoires in COVID-19. Sequenced by immunoSEQ multiplex PCR; TCRdb stores in-frame clones only, minus some. The repertoire holds around 160,000 clones, with about 80% as singletons. The sample consisted of PBMCs or T cells enriched from blood (not recorded which). These receptors were obtained from a man aged 50 to 60 who had recovered from COVID-19. The CDR3 runs from the conserved cysteine through the conserved F or W. Each record gives: clone size, V gene, J gene, D gene, CDR3 DNA, CDR3 protein. D genes are given only for firm matches. Expanded clones are given a class, and other clones once, few, many or no size at all.

>-|TRBV12-3/TRBV12-4|TRBJ2-1|-
TGTGCCAGCAGGGAACAGAACAATGAGCAGTTCTTC
CASREQNNEQFF
>-|TRBV19|TRBJ2-3|-
TGTGCCAGTAGTCCGGGTATCACAGATACGCAGTATTTT
CASSPGITDTQYF
>-|TRBV28|TRBJ1-6|-
TGTGCCAGCAGCGCACAGGGTACGAGGAATTCACCCCTCCACTTT
CASSAQGTRNSPLHF
>-|TRBV7-3|TRBJ2-1|-
TGTGCCAGCAGCTTAACGTTGGGGGGCTACAATGAGCAGTTCTTC
CASSLTLGGYNEQFF
>-|TRBV27|TRBJ2-5|TRBD2
TGTGCCAGCAGTGATACGGTAGCGGGAGGGGAAGAGACCCAGTACTTC
CASSDTVAGGEETQYF
>-|TRBV2|TRBJ1-1|-
TGTGCCAGCAGTGTCAGGCCCCTCGAAGTCCCTGAAGCTTTCTTT
CASSVRPLEVPEAFF
>-|TRBV28|TRBJ1-5|TRBD1
TGTGCCAGCAGTTTTCGACAGGGGGCGTCGAGCAATCAGCCCCAGCATTTT
CASSFRQGASSNQPQHF
>once|TRBV21-1|TRBJ2-5|-
TGTGCCAGCAGGCCCAGGACAGGGGGTCTTAGGCGAGAGACCCAGTACTTC
CASRPRTGGLRRETQYF
>-|TRBV5-6|TRBJ2-1|-
TGTGCCAGCAGCACCGGACTTCGCTCCTACAATGAGCAGTTCTTC
CASSTGLRSYNEQFF
>-|TRBV2|TRBJ2-2|TRBD2
TGTGCCAGCAAGGTACTAGCGGGATCGAACACCGGGGAGCTGTTTTTT
CASKVLAGSNTGELFF
>-|TRBV5-1|TRBJ1-1|TRBD1
TGCGCCAGCAGCTTGGGGGACAGGGCGGGCACTGAAGCTTTCTTT
CASSLGDRAGTEAFF
>-|TRBV6-4|TRBJ2-3|TRBD2
TGTGCCAGAATGACCCGGCTAGCGGGGGGGCCCAACACAGATACGCAGTATTTT
CARMTRLAGGPNTDTQYF
>-|TRBV11-1|TRBJ2-2|-
TGTGCCAGCAGCATAAATACCGGGGAGCTGTTTTTT
CASSINTGELFF
>-|TRBV21-1|TRBJ2-7|-
TGTGCCAGCAGCAAAGCTGAGGGACTAGCCCGGGAGACGTTATACGAGCAGTACTTC
CASSKAEGLARETLYEQYF
>-|TRBV28|TRBJ2-7|TRBD2
TGTGCCAGCACCCCCTCTAGCGGGGGCTCCTACGAGCAGTACTTC
CASTPSSGGSYEQYF
>-|TRBV6-4|TRBJ1-1|-
TGTGCCAGCAGTGAAACGCAACAGGGAAGCCTAGCTTTCTTT
CASSETQQGSLAFF
>few|TRBV2|TRBJ1-4|-
TGTGCCAGCAGGCCGGGACTCAAAAACTTTAATGAAAAACTGTTTTTT
CASRPGLKNFNEKLFF
>-|TRBV6-5|TRBJ1-2|-
TGTGCCAGCACCACACTCCCGGACAGCTATGGCTACACCTTC
CASTTLPDSYGYTF
>few|TRBV21-1|TRBJ1-2|-
TGTGCCAGCAGCAAAGCGCCGCAGGGGTTATCCTTCTATGGCTACACCTTC
CASSKAPQGLSFYGYTF
>-|TRBV29-1|TRBJ1-1|-
TGCAGCGTTGCAACAGGACTAGAAGCTTTCTTT
CSVATGLEAFF
>-|TRBV24-1|TRBJ2-1|TRBD2
TGTGCCACCAGTGAGGTTCTCAGCGGGAGGGATGAGCAGTTCTTC
CATSEVLSGRDEQFF
>-|TRBV6-5|TRBJ1-3|-
TGTGCCAGCAGTTCATCAGGGGACTCTGGAAACACCATATATTTT
CASSSSGDSGNTIYF
>-|TRBV14|TRBJ1-2|-
TGTGCCAGCAGCCAAGATCTTGCACTCAACTATGGCTACACCTTC
CASSQDLALNYGYTF
>-|TRBV3-1/TRBV3-2|TRBJ1-5|-
TGTGCCAGCAGCTTTAGCGGAAGCAATCAGCCCCAGCATTTT
CASSFSGSNQPQHF
>-|TRBV5-6|TRBJ1-6|TRBD1
TGTGCCAGCAGTATAGGACAGGGAAATTCACCCCTCCACTTT
CASSIGQGNSPLHF
>-|TRBV2|TRBJ2-2|-
TGTGCCAGCGGGCCCCGGCAGGGCGGGGAGCTGTTTTTT
CASGPRQGGELFF
>-|TRBV24-1|TRBJ1-5|TRBD1
TGTGCCACCAGTGCCCCAACAGTCGGACAGGGAGGGCCCCAGCATTTT
CATSAPTVGQGGPQHF
>-|TRBV11-2|TRBJ2-7|-
TGTGCCAGCAGCTTAACAGGATTCTACGAGCAGTACTTC
CASSLTGFYEQYF
>-|TRBV28|TRBJ1-6|-
TGTGCCAGTATAAAGGGGGGGAGACCACCCCTCCACTTT
CASIKGGRPPLHF
>-|TRBV28|TRBJ1-2|-
TGTGCCAGCATCCGGCCCCTCGGCGGGGGTGATGAAGGCTACACCTTC
CASIRPLGGGDEGYTF
>-|TRBV7-7|TRBJ2-7|TRBD1
TGTGCCAGCAGCTTAGGACCGGGACAGGGGACCTACGAGCAGTACTTC
CASSLGPGQGTYEQYF
>-|TRBV28|TRBJ1-2|TRBD1
TGTGCCAGCAGTTTAGGGGGACAGGGGCTTGACTATGGCTACACCTTC
CASSLGGQGLDYGYTF
>-|TRBV5-6|TRBJ2-7|-
TGTGCCAGCAGCGGAACAGGGTCGCCCGTTGGGGAGCAGTACTTC
CASSGTGSPVGEQYF
>-|TRBV28|TRBJ2-1|TRBD2
TGTGCCAGCACCACCTTAGCGGGAGCCGGGGATGAGCAGTTCTTC
CASTTLAGAGDEQFF
>-|TRBV3-1/TRBV3-2|TRBJ1-5|-
TGTGCCAGCAGCCAAGATGGGGCAGCTAATCAGCCCCAGCATTTT
CASSQDGAANQPQHF
>-|TRBV2|TRBJ2-1|-
TGTGCCAGCAGTGTGGGTAGCCTCAATGAGCAGTTCTTC
CASSVGSLNEQFF
>-|TRBV30|TRBJ1-1|TRBD1
TGTGCCGGGAACCGACAGGGGGTTAACACTGAAGCTTTCTTT
CAGNRQGVNTEAFF
>-|TRBV9|TRBJ2-1|-
TGTGCCAGCAGCGTAGCTCGACGACTCTACAATGAGCAGTTCTTC
CASSVARRLYNEQFF
>-|TRBV7-9|TRBJ2-7|TRBD2
TGTGCCAGCAGCTCAAGACTAGCGGGGAGCTCCTACGAGCAGTACTTC
CASSSRLAGSSYEQYF
>-|TRBV11-3|TRBJ2-2|TRBD1
TGTGCCAGCAGCTTAGATCAATCAAGCAGGGGGACCGGGGAGCTGTTTTTT
CASSLDQSSRGTGELFF
>-|TRBV6-5|TRBJ1-1|-
TGTGCCAGCAGTACCGGGACGGCAGGGGCTGAAGCTTTCTTT
CASSTGTAGAEAFF
>-|TRBV5-1|TRBJ2-7|-
TGCGCCAGCAGCTTGGGGCTGGGCGAGACCTACGAGCAGTACTTC
CASSLGLGETYEQYF
>-|TRBV6-5|TRBJ1-6|TRBD1
TGTGCCAGCAGTTACGACAGGGGGGACTATAATTCACCCCTCCACTTT
CASSYDRGDYNSPLHF
>few|TRBV6-5|TRBJ1-3|TRBD1
TGTGCCAGCAGTTTGGACAGGGGAGGAAACACCATATATTTT
CASSLDRGGNTIYF
>-|TRBV7-8|TRBJ1-4|-
TGTGCCAGCAGCCCTCTGTGGGGGGCAACTAATGAAAAACTGTTTTTT
CASSPLWGATNEKLFF
>-|TRBV24-1|TRBJ2-1|TRBD2
TGTGCCACCAGTGATTTGTCGGGACTAGGGCTTTTTGAGCAGTTCTTC
CATSDLSGLGLFEQFF